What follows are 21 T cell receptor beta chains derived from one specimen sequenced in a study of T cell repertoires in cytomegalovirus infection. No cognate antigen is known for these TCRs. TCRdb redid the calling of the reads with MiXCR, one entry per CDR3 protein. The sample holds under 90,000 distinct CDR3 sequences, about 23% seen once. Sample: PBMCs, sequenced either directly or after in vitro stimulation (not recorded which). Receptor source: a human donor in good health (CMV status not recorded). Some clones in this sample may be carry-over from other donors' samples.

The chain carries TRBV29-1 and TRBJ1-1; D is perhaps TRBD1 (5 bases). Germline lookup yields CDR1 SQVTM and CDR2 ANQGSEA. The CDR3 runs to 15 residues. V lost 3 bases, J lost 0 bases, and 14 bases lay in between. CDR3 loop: CSVDRGRGLNTEAFF. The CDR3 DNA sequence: TGCAGCGTTGATCGGGGAAGGGGTCTGAACACTGAAGCTTTCTTT.

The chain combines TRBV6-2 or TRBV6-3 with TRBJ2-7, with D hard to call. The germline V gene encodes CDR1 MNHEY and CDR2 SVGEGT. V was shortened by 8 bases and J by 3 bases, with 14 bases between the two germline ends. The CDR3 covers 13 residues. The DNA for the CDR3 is TGTGCCAGCCAATACCTCGCGGTCTACGAGCAGTACTTC. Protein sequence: CASQYLAVYEQYF.

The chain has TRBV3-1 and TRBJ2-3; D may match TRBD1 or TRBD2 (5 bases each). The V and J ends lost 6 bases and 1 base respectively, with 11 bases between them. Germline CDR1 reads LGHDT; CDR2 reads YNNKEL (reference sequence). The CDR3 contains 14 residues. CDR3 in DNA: TGTGCCAGCAGGCGTCTGGGGGGCACAGATACGCAGTATTTT. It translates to CASRRLGGTDTQYF.

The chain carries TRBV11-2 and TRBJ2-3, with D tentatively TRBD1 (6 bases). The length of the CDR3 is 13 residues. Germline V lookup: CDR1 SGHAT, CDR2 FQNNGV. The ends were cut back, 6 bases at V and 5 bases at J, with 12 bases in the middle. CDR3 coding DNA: TGTGCCAGCAGTCCACCAGGGGTAGATACGCAGTATTTT. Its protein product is CASSPPGVDTQYF.

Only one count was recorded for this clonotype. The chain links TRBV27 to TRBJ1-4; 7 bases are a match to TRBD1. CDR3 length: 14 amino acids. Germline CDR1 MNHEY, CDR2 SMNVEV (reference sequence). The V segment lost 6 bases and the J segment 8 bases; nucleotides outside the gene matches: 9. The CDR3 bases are TGTGCCAGCAGCCGCAGGGGGACAATCGAAAAACTGTTTTTT. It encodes CASSRRGTIEKLFF.

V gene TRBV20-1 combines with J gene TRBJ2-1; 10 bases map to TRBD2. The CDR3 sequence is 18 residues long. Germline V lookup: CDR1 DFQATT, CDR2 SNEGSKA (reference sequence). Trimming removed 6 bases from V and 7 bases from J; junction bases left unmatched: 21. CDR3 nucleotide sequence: TGCAGTGCCAGCGGTCCCCTTTTTAGCGGGAGGATCAAGAATGAGCAGTTCTTC. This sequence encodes CSASGPLFSGRIKNEQFF.

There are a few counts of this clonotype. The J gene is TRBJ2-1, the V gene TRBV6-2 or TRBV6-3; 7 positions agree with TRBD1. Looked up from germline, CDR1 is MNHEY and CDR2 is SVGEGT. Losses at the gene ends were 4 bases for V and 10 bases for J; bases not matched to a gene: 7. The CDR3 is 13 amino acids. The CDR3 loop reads CASSSDRRWEQFF. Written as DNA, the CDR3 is TGTGCCAGCAGTTCGGACAGGCGGTGGGAGCAGTTCTTC.

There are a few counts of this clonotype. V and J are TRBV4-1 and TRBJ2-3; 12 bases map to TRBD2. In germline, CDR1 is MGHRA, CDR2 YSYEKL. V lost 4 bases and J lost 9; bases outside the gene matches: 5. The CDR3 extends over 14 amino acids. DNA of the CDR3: TGCGCCAGCAGCCCTCTAGCGGGAGGGAACACGCAGTATTTT. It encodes CASSPLAGGNTQYF.

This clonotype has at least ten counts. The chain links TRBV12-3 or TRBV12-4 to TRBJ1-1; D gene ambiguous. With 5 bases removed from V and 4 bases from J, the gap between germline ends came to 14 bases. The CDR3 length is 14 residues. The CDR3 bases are TGTGCCAGCAGTCTACGTCTTGAGGGCACTGAAGCTTTCTTT. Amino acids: CASSLRLEGTEAFF.

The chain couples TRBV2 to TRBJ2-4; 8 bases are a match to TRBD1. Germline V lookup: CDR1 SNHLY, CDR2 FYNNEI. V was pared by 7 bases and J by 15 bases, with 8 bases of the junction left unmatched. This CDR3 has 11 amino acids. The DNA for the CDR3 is TGTGCCAGCACCCGGACAGGGAATTGGTACTTC. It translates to CASTRTGNWYF.

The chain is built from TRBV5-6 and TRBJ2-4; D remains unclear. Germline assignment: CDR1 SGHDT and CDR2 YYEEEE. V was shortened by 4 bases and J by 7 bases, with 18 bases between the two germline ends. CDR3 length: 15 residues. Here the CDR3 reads CASSGRLGIGNIQYF. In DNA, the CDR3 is TGTGCCAGCAGCGGGCGTCTAGGTATTGGGAACATTCAGTACTTC.

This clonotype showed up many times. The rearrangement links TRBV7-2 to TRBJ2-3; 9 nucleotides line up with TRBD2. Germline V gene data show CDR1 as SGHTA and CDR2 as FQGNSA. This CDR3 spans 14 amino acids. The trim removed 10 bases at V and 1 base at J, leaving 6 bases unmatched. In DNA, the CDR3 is TGTGCCACCTCTAGCGGGGCGGGCACAGATACGCAGTATTTT. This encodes CATSSGAGTDTQYF.

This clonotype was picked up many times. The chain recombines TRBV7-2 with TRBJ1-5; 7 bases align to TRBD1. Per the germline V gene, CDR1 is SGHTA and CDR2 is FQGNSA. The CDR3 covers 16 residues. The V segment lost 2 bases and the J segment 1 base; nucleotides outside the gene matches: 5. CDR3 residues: CASSLMEGGSNQPQHF. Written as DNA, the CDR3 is TGTGCCAGCAGCTTAATGGAAGGGGGCAGCAATCAGCCCCAGCATTTT.

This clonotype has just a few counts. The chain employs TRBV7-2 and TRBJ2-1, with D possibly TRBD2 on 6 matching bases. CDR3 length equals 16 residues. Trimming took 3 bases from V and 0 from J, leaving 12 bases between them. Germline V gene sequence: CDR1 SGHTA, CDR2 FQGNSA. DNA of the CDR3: TGTGCCAGCAGCTTGGGACTTTCGAGCTCCTACAATGAGCAGTTCTTC. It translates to CASSLGLSSSYNEQFF.

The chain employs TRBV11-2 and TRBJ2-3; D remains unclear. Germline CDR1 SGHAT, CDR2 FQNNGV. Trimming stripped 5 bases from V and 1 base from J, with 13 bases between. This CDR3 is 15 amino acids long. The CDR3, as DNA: TGTGCCAGCAGCCCCTGGGCTACCGGCACAGATACGCAGTATTTT. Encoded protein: CASSPWATGTDTQYF. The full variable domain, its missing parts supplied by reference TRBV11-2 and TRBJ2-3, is EAGVAQSPRYKIIEKRQSVAFWCNPISGHATLYWYQQILGQGPKLLIQFQNNGVVDDSQLPKDRFSAERLKGVDSTLKIQPAKLEDSAVYLCASSPWATGTDTQYFGPGTRLTVL.

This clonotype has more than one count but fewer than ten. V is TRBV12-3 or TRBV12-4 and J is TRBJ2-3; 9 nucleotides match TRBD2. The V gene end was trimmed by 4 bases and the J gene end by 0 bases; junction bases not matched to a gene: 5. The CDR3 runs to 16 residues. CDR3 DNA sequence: TGTGCCAGCAGTTCGCTAGCGGGACCAAGCACAGATACGCAGTATTTT. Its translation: CASSSLAGPSTDTQYF.

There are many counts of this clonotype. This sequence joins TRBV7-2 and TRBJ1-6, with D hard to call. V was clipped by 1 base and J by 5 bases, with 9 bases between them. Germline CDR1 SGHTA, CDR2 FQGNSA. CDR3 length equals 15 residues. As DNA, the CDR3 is TGTGCCAGCAGCTTAGTCCGGGAGAATAATTCACCCCTCCACTTT. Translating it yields CASSLVRENNSPLHF. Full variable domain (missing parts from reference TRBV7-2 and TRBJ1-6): GAGVSQSPSNKVTEKGKDVELRCDPISGHTALYWYRQSLGQGLEFLIYFQGNSAPDKSGLPSDRFSAERTGGSVSTLTIQRTQQEDSAVYLCASSLVRENNSPLHFGNGTRLTVT.

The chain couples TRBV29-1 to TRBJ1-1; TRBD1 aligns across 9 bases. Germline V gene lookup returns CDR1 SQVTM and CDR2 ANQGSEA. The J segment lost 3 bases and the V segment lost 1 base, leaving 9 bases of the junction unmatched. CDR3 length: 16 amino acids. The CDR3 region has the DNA TGCAGCGTTGAAGCTAACGGTGACAGGGGGTACACTGAAGCTTTCTTT. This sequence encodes CSVEANGDRGYTEAFF.

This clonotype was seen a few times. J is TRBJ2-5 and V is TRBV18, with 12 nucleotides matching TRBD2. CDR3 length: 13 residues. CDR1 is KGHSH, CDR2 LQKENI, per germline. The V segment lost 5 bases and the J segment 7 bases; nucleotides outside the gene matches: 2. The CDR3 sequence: CASSTTSGGTQYF. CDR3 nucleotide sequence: TGTGCCAGCTCAACGACTAGCGGGGGGACCCAGTACTTC.

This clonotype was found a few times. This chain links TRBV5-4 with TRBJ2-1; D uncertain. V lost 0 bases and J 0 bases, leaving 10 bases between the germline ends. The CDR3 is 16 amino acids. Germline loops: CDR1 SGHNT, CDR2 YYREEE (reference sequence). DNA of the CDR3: TGTGCCAGCAGCTTGGATCCCCCGAGCTCCTACAATGAGCAGTTCTTC. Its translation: CASSLDPPSSYNEQFF.

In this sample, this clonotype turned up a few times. The CDR3 bases are TGTGCCAGCAGTGAGTTAAATAGGGCAGAATATGGCTACACCTTC. It encodes CASSELNRAEYGYTF. This chain links TRBV25-1 with TRBJ1-2; D unclear. CDR1 is MGHDK, CDR2 SYGVNS, per germline. V was cut by 3 bases and J by 5 bases, with 16 bases left in between. This CDR3 is built from 15 residues.